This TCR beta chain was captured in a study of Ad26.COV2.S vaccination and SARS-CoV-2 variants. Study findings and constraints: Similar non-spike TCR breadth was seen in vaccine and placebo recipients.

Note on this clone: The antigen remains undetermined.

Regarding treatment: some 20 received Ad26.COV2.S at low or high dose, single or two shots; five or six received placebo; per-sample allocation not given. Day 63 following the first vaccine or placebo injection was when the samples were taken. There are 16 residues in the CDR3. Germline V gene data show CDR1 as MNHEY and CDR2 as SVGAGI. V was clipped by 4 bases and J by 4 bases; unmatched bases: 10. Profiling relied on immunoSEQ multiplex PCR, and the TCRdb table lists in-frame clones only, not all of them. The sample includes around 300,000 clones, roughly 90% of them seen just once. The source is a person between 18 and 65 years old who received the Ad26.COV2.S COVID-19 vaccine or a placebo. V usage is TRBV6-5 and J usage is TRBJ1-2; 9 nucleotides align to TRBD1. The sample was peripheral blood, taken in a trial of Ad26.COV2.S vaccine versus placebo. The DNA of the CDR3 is TGTGCCAGCAGTTCCCACCGGACAGGGGTGCGCTATGGCTACACCTTC. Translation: CASSSHRTGVRYGYTF.